The text below deals with one T cell receptor (beta chain). Its antigen is not known. The sample belongs to a study of siplizumab effects on memory and regulatory T cells. General study points: The suppressive capacity of proliferating Tregs from siplizumab cultures remained unconfirmed. Tracing alloreactive clones into unstimulated subsets worked for only a minor fraction of them. Naive T cells looked more diverse than memory cells, and they looked like major contributors to the alloresponse.

This CDR3 comprises 15 residues. Per germline, CDR1 SNHLY and CDR2 FYNNEI. After removal of 6 bases from V and 4 bases from J, the junction contained 6 bases not matched to a gene. Profiling relied on immunoSEQ multiplex PCR, and the TCRdb table lists in-frame clones only, not all of them. The data show 85,000 or so clones, approximately 95% seen once. The genes are TRBV2 and TRBJ2-1; 10 bases map to TRBD1. The material sequenced was CD8+ T cells sorted from blood. The source of this sequence is a human donor in good health. The DNA of the CDR3 is TGTGCCAGCAGGGAACCGGGACAGGGGTACAATGAGCAGTTCTTC. It translates to CASREPGQGYNEQFF. Filled out from reference TRBV2 and TRBJ2-1, the complete variable domain reads EPEVTQTPSHQVTQMGQEVILRCVPISNHLYFYWYRQILGQKVEFLVSFYNNEISEKSEIFDDQFSVERPDGSNFTLKIRSTKLEDSAMYFCASREPGQGYNEQFFGPGTRLTVL.